Below are 21 T cell receptor beta chains sequenced from a single sample in a study of T cells after yellow fever vaccination. MiXCR, run by TCRdb on the 5' RACE reads, gives a single entry per CDR3 protein. The sample shows approximately 300,000 distinct CDR3 sequences, about 8.7% of them seen only once. Sequenced material: PBMCs, taken on the day of the first yellow fever vaccination. These receptors were obtained from a man in his late teens or twenties who received the YFV17D yellow fever vaccine.

This chain connects TRBV5-1 to TRBJ2-5; D gene uncertain. Trimming pared 6 bases from V and 5 bases from J, leaving 20 bases between. This CDR3 has 15 residues. The germline gives CDR1 SGHRS, CDR2 YFSETQ. In DNA, the CDR3 is TGCGCCAGCATGCTCCGGCCAAGGGAATATGAGACCCAGTACTTC. Translation gives CASMLRPREYETQYF.

The CDR3 here is CASSWLAGGFQETQYF. In DNA, the CDR3 is TGTGCCAGCAGCTGGCTAGCGGGGGGCTTCCAAGAGACCCAGTACTTC. V is TRBV13 and J is TRBJ2-5, with 11 bases lining up with TRBD2. The CDR3 is made up of 16 amino acids. Trimming at V came to 4 bases and at J to 1 base, leaving 5 bases not matched to a gene. Germline-derived CDR1 and CDR2 are PRHDT and FYEKMQ (reference sequence).

This clonotype has more than one count but fewer than ten. CDR3 sequence: CASSLHTSSGEQYF. CDR3 nucleotides: TGCGCCAGCAGCCTCCACACTAGCTCGGGGGAGCAGTACTTC. The chain employs TRBV4-1 and TRBJ2-7; D possibly corresponds to TRBD2 (6 bases). Germline assignment: CDR1 MGHRA and CDR2 YSYEKL. This CDR3 has 14 amino acids. Trimming cost V 4 bases and J 7 bases, with 17 bases left between them.

There are many counts of this clonotype. This chain joins TRBV15 and TRBJ2-3; TRBD2 matches 8 bases. The CDR3 totals 17 residues. The V gene end was trimmed by 1 base and the J gene end by 5 bases; junction bases not matched to a gene: 11. CDR1 is LNHNV, CDR2 YYDKDF, per germline (reference sequence). The CDR3 loop reads CATSRGGRGLEKDTQYF. CDR3 in DNA: TGTGCCACCAGCAGAGGCGGTCGGGGACTAGAGAAAGATACGCAGTATTTT.

The gene calls are TRBV29-1 and TRBJ1-2, with 7 bases identical to TRBD1. V lost 6 bases to trimming and J lost 1 base; unmatched junction nucleotides: 8. Germline lookup yields CDR1 SQVTM and CDR2 ANQGSEA. This CDR3 is 14 amino acids long. CDR3 sequence (DNA): TGCAGCGTCAAGCGGGACAGCGATAACTATGGCTACACCTTC. Amino acids: CSVKRDSDNYGYTF.

This clonotype showed up just a few times. This chain links TRBV5-1 with TRBJ1-5, with 7 bases aligning to TRBD1. V was clipped by 4 bases and J by 4 bases; unmatched bases: 8. The germline gives CDR1 SGHRS, CDR2 YFSETQ. The CDR3 extends over 15 amino acids. The CDR3 sequence: CASSPETGINQPQHF. CDR3 coding DNA: TGCGCCAGCAGCCCTGAGACAGGGATTAATCAGCCCCAGCATTTT. Full variable domain (rest looked up from reference TRBV5-1 and TRBJ1-5): KAGVTQTPRYLIKTRGQQVTLSCSPISGHRSVSWYQQTPGQGLQFLFEYFSETQRNKGNFPGRFSGRQFSNSRSEMNVSTLELGDSALYLCASSPETGINQPQHFGDGTRLSIL.

The gene calls are TRBV20-1 and TRBJ2-7; no clear D. Germline CDR1 DFQATT, CDR2 SNEGSKA (reference sequence). Trimming pared 0 bases from V and 6 bases from J, leaving 3 bases between. The CDR3 loop spans 10 amino acids. The CDR3 region is CSAREGEQYV. CDR3 coding DNA: TGCAGTGCTAGAGAGGGCGAGCAGTACGTC.

This clonotype was seen only a few times. The V gene is TRBV20-1, the J gene TRBJ2-2; either TRBD1 or TRBD2 may fit D (5 bases each). Germline V gene lookup returns CDR1 DFQATT and CDR2 SNEGSKA (reference sequence). The CDR3 extends over 17 amino acids. Between the trimmed V and J ends, which lost 3 bases and 0 bases, there was a span of 17 bases. CDR3 protein: CSARDPAGTTNTGELFF. Here the CDR3 DNA reads TGCAGTGCTAGGGACCCAGCCGGGACGACGAACACCGGGGAGCTGTTTTTT.

This clonotype was detected ten times or more. The V gene is TRBV9, the J gene TRBJ1-5; D is uncertain. This CDR3 has 15 amino acids. The V gene lost 0 bases and the J gene lost 0 bases, with 7 bases spanning the gap. Germline V gene data show CDR1 as SGDLS and CDR2 as YYNGEE. This CDR3 is CASSVVGDSNQPQHF. CDR3 DNA: TGTGCCAGCAGCGTAGTTGGGGATAGCAATCAGCCCCAGCATTTT.

V and J are TRBV20-1 and TRBJ1-3; D is perhaps TRBD1 (6 bases). The CDR3 consists of 14 residues. Germline V gives CDR1 DFQATT, CDR2 SNEGSKA (reference sequence). Trimming shortened V by 6 bases and J by 0 bases, and 12 bases separated the two germline ends. The CDR3 DNA reads as TGCAGTGCGACCGGGACAAACTCTGGAAACACCATATATTTT. This encodes CSATGTNSGNTIYF.

The chain joins TRBV3-1 to TRBJ2-7, with D tentatively TRBD2 (6 bases). The germline V gene encodes CDR1 LGHDT and CDR2 YNNKEL (reference sequence). The CDR3 runs 14 residues. Between the trimmed V and J ends, which lost 2 bases and 0 bases, there was a span of 8 bases. This CDR3 is CASSQLRDSYEQYF. CDR3 DNA sequence: TGTGCCAGCAGCCAATTGCGGGACTCCTACGAGCAGTACTTC.

The chain recombines TRBV11-3 with TRBJ1-2; 8 bases are shared with TRBD1. CDR1 SGHNT and CDR2 YENEEA come from the germline V gene. The CDR3 runs 14 residues. Trimming at V came to 5 bases and at J to 1 base, leaving 3 bases not matched to a gene. The CDR3 bases are TGTGCCAGCAGCAAAGACAGGGGTAACTATGGCTACACCTTC. It translates to CASSKDRGNYGYTF.

The table lists this clonotype with a few counts. The chain combines TRBV6-5 with TRBJ2-5, with a possible D match to TRBD2 (5 bases). The germline CDR1 and CDR2 sequences are MNHEY and SVGAGI. V was cut by 4 bases and J by 0 bases, with 9 bases left in between. This CDR3 region has 14 residues. The CDR3 loop reads CASSLRGNQETQYF. CDR3 nucleotide sequence: TGTGCCAGCAGTTTAAGAGGGAACCAAGAGACCCAGTACTTC.

The gene calls are TRBV7-2 and TRBJ2-5; 7 bases are a match to TRBD2. The length of the CDR3 is 15 residues. Germline V lookup: CDR1 SGHTA, CDR2 FQGNSA. V lost 5 bases and J lost 9; bases outside the gene matches: 15. CDR3 residues: CASSPGGLTLRAQYF. CDR3 nucleotides: TGTGCCAGCAGCCCGGGGGGACTCACCCTTAGAGCCCAGTACTTC.

This clonotype came up many times. This chain joins TRBV7-2 and TRBJ2-5; tentatively, D is TRBD1 (6 bases). The CDR3 covers 15 residues. CDR1 SGHTA and CDR2 FQGNSA come from the germline V gene. Trimming removed 6 bases from V and 5 bases from J, with 19 bases in between. CDR3 loop: CASRQRGLTGETQYF. In DNA, the CDR3 is TGTGCCAGCAGGCAAAGGGGCCTCACAGGGGAGACCCAGTACTTC.

This clonotype appeared a few times. V and J are TRBV20-1 and TRBJ1-2; D unresolved. The CDR3 loop spans 12 amino acids. Germline loops: CDR1 DFQATT, CDR2 SNEGSKA (reference sequence). V was cut by 6 bases and J by 0 bases, with 8 bases left in between. The CDR3 DNA sequence: TGCAGTGCCTCCCTCTCTAACTATGGCTACACCTTC. It encodes CSASLSNYGYTF.

The chain recombines TRBV4-1 with TRBJ1-2, with no clear D. This CDR3 has 14 amino acids. Germline V gives CDR1 MGHRA, CDR2 YSYEKL. Trimming removed 0 bases at V and 4 bases at J, with 9 bases between. This chain's CDR3 is CASSQDTWGYGYTF. Here the CDR3 DNA reads TGCGCCAGCAGCCAAGATACCTGGGGCTATGGCTACACCTTC.

The chain has TRBV19 and TRBJ1-2, with D hard to call. Trimming took 5 bases from V and 0 from J, leaving 10 bases between them. Germline CDR1 reads LNHDA; CDR2 reads SQIVND (reference sequence). The CDR3 runs to 14 residues. CDR3 DNA: TGTGCCAGTAGTTCCAGCGAAGCTAACTATGGCTACACCTTC. It translates to CASSSSEANYGYTF.

This clonotype was seen repeatedly, ten times or more. CDR3 nucleotides: TGTGCCAGTAGTTTCGGGACAGGCACTGAAGCTTTCTTT. This translates into CASSFGTGTEAFF. The chain uses TRBV19 and TRBJ1-1; the match to TRBD1 covers 8 bases. The V gene end was trimmed by 5 bases and the J gene end by 4 bases; junction bases not matched to a gene: 3. This CDR3 is built from 13 residues. CDR1 is LNHDA, CDR2 SQIVND, per germline (reference sequence). The full variable domain, completed using reference TRBV19 and TRBJ1-1, is DGGITQSPKYLFRKEGQNVTLSCEQNLNHDAMYWYRQDPGQGLRLIYYSQIVNDFQKGDIAEGYSVSREKKESFPLTVTSAQKNPTAFYLCASSFGTGTEAFFGQGTRLTVV.

Only a few counts were recorded for this clonotype. This sequence joins TRBV6-1 and TRBJ1-5; unclear D gene. The CDR3 consists of 14 residues. Germline CDR1 reads MNHNS; CDR2 reads SASEGT. V gave up 2 bases and J gave up 5 bases, with 10 bases separating them. The DNA for the CDR3 is TGTGCCAGCAGTGAACCGGGGATTCATCAGCCCCAGCATTTT. Translated, it gives CASSEPGIHQPQHF.

The CDR3 reads CASSRDWDAGELFF. DNA for the CDR3: TGTGCCAGCAGTCGAGACTGGGATGCCGGGGAGCTGTTTTTT. This chain joins TRBV2 and TRBJ2-2; no clear D. Germline values: CDR1 SNHLY, CDR2 FYNNEI. The CDR3 length is 14 residues. The V end was cut by 5 bases, the J end by 6 bases, with 13 bases between.